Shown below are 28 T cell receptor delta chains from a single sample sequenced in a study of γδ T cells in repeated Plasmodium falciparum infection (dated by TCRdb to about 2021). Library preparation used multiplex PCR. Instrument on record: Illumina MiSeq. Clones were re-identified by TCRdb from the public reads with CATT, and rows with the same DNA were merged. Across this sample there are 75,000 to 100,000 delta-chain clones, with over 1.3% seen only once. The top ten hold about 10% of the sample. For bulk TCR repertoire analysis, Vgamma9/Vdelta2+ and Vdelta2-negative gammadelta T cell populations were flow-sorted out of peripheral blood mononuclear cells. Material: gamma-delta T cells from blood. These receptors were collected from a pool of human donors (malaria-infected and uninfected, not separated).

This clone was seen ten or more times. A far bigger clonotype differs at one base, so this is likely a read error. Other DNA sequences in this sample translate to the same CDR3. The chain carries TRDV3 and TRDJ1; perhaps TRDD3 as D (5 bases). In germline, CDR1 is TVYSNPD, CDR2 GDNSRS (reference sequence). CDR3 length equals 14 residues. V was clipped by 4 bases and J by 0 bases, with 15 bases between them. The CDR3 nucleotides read TGTGCCTCCCAAGGGGGTTTGTACACCGATAAACTCATCTTT. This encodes CASQGGLYTDKLIF.

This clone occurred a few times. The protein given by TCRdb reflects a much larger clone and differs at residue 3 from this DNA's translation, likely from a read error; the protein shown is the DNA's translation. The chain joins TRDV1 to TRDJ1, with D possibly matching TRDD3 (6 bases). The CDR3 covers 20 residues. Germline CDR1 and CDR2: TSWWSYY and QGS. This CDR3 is CAHGEPANVLHILGPDKLIF. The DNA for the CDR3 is TGTGCTCATGGGGAACCAGCTAACGTCCTCCACATACTGGGTCCCGATAAACTCATCTTT.

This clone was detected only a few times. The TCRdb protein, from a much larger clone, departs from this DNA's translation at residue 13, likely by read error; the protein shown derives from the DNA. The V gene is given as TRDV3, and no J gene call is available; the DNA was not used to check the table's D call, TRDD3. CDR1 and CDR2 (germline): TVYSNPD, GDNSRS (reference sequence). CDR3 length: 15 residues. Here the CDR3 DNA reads TGTGCCTTTATGGTCCGTACTGGGGGATACGCTAAACCCATCTTT. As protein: CAFMVRTGGYAKPIF.

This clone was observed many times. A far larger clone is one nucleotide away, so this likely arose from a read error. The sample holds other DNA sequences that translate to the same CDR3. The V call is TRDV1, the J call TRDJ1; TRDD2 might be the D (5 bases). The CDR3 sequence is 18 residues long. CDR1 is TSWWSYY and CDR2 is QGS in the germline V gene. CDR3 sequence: CALGIGPTRLPYTDKLIF. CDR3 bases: TGTGCTCTTGGGATCGGACCTACGCGCCTACCTTACACCGATAAACTCATCTTC.

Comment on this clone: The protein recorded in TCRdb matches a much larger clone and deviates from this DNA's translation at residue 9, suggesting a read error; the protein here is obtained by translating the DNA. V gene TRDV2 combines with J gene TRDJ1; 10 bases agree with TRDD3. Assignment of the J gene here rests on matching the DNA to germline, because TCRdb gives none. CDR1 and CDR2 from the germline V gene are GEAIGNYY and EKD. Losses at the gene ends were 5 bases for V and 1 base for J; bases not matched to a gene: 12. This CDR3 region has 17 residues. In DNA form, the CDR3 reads TGTGCCTGTGTCGAACTGGGGGATGCAGGGTCCACCGATAAACTCATCTTT. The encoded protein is CACVELGDAGSTDKLIF.

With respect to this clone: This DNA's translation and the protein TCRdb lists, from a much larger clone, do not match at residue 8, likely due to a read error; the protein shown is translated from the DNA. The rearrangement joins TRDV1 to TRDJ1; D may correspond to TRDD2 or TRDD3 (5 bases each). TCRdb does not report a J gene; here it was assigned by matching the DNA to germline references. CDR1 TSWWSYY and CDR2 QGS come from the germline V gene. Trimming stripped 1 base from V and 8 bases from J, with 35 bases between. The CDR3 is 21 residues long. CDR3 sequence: CALGEQASLSRTGRMALKLIF. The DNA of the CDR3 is TGTGCTCTTGGGGAACAAGCTTCCCTTTCCCGTACTGGAAGGATGGCCTTAAAACTCATCTTT.

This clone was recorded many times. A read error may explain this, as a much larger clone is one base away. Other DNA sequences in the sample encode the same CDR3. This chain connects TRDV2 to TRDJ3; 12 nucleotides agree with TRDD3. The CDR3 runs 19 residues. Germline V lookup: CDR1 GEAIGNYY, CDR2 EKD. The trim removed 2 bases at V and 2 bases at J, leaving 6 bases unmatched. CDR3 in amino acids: CACDKVLGDTTWDTRQMFF. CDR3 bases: TGTGCCTGTGACAAAGTACTGGGGGATACAACCTGGGACACCCGACAGATGTTTTTC.

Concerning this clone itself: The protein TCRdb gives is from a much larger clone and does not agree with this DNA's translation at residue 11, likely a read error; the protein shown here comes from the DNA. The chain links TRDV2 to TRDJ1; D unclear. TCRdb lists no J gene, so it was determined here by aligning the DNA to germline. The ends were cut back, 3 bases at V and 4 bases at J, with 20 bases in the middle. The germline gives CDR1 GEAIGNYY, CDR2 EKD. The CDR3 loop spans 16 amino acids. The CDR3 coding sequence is TGTGCCTGTGACCAATGCCGCCCCTCCAAGCTCGATAAACTCATCTTT. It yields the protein CACDQCRPSKLDKLIF.

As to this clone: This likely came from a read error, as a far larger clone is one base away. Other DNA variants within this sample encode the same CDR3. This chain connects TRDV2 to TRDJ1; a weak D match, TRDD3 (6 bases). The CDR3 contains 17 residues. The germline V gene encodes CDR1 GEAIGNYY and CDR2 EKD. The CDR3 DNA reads TGTGCCTGCGACACCGTGGGATCGAGGGGATACACCGATAAACTCATCTTT. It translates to CACDTVGSRGYTDKLIF.

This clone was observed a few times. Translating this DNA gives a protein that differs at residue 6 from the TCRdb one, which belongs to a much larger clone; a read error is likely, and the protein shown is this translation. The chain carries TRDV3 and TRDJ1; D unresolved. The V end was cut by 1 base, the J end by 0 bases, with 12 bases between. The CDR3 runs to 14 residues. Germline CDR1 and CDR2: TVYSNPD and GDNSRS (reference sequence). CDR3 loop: CAFIAELYTDKLIF. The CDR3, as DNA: TGTGCCTTTATTGCCGAGTTGTACACCGATAAACTCATCTTT.

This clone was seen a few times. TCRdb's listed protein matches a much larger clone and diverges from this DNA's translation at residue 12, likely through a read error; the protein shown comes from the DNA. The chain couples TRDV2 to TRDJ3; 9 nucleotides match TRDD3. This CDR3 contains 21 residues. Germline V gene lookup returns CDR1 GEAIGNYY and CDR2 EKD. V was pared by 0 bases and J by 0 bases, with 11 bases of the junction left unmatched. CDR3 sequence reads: CACDTISTGGKRSWDTRQMFF. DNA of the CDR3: TGTGCCTGTGACACCATCTCTACTGGGGGAAAACGCTCCTGGGACACCCGACAGATGTTTTTC.

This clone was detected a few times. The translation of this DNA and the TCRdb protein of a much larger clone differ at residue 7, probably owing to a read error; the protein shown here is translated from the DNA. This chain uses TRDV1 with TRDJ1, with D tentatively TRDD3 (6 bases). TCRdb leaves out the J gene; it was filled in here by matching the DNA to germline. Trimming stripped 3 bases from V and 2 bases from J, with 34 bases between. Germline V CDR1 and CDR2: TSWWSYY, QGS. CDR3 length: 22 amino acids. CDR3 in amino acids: CALGDHRYFFHWAALRTDKLIF. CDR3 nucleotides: TGTGCTCTTGGGGACCATCGCTACTTCTTTCACTGGGCCGCCCTCCGTACCGATAAACTCATCTTT.

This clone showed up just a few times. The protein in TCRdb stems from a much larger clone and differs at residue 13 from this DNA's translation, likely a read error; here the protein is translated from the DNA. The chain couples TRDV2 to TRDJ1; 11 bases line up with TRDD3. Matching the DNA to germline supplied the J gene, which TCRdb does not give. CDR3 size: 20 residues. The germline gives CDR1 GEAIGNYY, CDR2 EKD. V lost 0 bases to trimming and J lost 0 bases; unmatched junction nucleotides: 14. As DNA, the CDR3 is TGTGCCTGTGACACCGAGAAAGTACTGGGGGATAAGGCGTACACCGATAAACTCATCTTT. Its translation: CACDTEKVLGDKAYTDKLIF.

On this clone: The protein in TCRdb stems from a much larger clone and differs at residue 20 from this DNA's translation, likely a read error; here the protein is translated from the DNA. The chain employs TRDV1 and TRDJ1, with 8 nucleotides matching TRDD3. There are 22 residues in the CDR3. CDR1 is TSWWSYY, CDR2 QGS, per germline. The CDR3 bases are TGTGCTCTTGGGGAAGATTGGCCTTCCGCGTGGTGGGGGATCCACTACACCGATAAACCCATCTTT. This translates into CALGEDWPSAWWGIHYTDKPIF.

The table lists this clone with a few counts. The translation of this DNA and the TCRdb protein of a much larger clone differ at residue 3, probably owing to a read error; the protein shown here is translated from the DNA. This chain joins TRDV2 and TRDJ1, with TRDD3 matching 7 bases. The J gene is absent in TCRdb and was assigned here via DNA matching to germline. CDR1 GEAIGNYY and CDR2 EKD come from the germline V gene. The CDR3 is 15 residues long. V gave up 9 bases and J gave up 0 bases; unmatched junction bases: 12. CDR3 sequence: CAHIWGLSYTDKLIF. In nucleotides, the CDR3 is TGTGCCCACATCTGGGGGTTATCGTACACCGATAAACTCATCTTT.

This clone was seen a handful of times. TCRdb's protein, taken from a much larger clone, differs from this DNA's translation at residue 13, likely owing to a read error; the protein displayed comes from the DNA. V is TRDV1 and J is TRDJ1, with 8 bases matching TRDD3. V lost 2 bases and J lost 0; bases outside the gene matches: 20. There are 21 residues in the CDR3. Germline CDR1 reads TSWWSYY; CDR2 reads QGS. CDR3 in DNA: TGTGCTCTTGGGGAATGCCACCTAGACCGTGGGGGATGCGGGTACACCGATAAACTCATCTTT. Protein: CALGECHLDRGGCGYTDKLIF.

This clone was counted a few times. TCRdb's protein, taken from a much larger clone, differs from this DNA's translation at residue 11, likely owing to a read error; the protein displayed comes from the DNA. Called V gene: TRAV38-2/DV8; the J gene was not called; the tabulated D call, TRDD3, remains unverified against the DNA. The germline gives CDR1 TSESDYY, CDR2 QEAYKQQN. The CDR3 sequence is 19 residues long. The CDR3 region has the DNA TGTGCTTATAGGAGTGGCGATGAAACGGGTCCCTACGTGGGAAAGGGGCTCATCTTT. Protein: CAYRSGDETGPYVGKGLIF.

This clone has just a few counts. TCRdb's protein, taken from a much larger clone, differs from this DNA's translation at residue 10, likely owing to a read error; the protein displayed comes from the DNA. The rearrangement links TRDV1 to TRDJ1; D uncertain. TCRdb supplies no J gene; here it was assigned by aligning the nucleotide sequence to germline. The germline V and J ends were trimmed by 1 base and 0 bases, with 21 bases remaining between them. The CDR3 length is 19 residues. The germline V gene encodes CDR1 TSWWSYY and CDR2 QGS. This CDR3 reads CALGEHKGVPGPYTDKLIF. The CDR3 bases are TGTGCTCTTGGGGAACACAAGGGAGTACCGGGGCCGTACACCGATAAACTCATCTTT.

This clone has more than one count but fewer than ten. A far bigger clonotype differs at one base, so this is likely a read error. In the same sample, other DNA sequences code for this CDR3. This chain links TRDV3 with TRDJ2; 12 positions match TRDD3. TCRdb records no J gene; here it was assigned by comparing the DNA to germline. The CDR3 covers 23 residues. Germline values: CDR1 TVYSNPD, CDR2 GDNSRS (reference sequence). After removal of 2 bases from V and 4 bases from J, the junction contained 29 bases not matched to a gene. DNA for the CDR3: TGTGCCTTTCAGAGGAAAAAATTCCTACGGTACTGGGGGATACCATGGCCGACAGCACAACTCTTCTTT. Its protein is CAFQRKKFLRYWGIPWPTAQLFF. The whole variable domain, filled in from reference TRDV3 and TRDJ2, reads CDKVTQSSPDQTVASGSEVVLLCTYDTVYSNPDLFWYRIRPDYSFQFVFYGDNSRSEGADFTQGRFSVKHILTQKAFHLVISPVRTEDSATYYCAFQRKKFLRYWGIPWPTAQLFFGKGTQLIVEP.

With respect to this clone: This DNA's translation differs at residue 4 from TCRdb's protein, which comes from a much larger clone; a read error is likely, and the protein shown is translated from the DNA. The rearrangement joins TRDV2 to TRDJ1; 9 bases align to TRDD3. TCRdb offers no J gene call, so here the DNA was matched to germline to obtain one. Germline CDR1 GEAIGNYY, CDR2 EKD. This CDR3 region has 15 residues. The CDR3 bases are TGTGCCTGTGTCACCGTGGGGGATAGGGCCGATAAACTCATCTTT. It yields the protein CACVTVGDRADKLIF.

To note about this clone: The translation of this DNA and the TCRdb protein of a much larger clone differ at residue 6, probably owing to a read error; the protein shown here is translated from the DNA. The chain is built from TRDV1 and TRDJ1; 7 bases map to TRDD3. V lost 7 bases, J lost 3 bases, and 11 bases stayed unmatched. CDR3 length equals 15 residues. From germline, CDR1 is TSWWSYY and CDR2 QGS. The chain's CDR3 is CALEEEGDKADKLIF. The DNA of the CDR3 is TGTGCTCTTGAGGAGGAAGGGGATAAGGCCGATAAACTCATCTTT.

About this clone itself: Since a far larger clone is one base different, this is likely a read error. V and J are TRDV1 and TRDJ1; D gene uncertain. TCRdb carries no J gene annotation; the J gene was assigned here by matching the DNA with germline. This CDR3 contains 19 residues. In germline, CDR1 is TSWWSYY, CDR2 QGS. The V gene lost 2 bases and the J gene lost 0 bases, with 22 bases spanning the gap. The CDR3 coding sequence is TGTGCTCTTGGGGAAAGATGGGAATCTCGAAAGGGGTACACCGATAAACTCATCTTT. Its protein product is CALGERWESRKGYTDKLIF.

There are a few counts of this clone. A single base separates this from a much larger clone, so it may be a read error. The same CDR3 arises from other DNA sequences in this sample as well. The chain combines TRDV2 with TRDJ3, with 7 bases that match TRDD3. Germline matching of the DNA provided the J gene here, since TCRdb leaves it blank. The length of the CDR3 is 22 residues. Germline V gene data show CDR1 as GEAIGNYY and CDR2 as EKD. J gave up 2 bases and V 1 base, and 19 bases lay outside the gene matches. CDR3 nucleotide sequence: TGTGCCTGTGACACTGGGCCCCTTGTACTGGGGACTAAGCCCTGGGACACCCGACAGATGTTTTTC. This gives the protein CACDTGPLVLGTKPWDTRQMFF.

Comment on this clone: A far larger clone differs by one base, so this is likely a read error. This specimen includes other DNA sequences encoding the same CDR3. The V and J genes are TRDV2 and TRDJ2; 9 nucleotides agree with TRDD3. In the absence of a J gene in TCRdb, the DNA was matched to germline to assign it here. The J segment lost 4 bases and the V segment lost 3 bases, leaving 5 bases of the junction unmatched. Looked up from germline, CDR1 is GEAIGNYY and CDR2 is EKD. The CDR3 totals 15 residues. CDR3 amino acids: CACDVLGDTTAQLFF. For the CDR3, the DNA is TGTGCCTGTGACGTACTGGGGGACACGACAGCACAACTCTTCTTT.

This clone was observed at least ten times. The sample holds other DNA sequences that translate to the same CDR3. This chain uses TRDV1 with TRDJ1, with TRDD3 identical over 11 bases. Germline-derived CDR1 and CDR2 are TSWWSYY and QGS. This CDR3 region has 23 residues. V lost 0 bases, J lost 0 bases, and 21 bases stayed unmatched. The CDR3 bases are TGTGCTCTTGGGGAACTACTGGGGGATATTCTTCCCCGGACTTTCGAGTACACCGATAAACTCATCTTT. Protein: CALGELLGDILPRTFEYTDKLIF.

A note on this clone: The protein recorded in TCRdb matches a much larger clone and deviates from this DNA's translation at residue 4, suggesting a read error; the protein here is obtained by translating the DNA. CDR3 nucleotides: TGTGCTCTTGAGTCTCCTACTGAAATAGTAGGGGATCGGTACACCGATAAACTCATCTTT. It specifies CALESPTEIVGDRYTDKLIF. The J gene is TRDJ1, the V gene TRDV1; 8 nucleotides match TRDD1. The J gene is absent in TCRdb and was assigned here via DNA matching to germline. This CDR3 is 20 amino acids long. Germline V gene sequence: CDR1 TSWWSYY, CDR2 QGS. V dropped 7 bases and J dropped 0; count of bases not matched to a gene: 22.

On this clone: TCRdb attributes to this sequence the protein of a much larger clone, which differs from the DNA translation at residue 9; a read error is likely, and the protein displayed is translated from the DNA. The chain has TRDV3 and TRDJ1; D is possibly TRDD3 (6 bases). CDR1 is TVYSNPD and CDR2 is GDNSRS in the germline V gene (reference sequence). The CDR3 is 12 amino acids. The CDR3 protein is CAFLDTGDELIF. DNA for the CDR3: TGTGCCTTTTTAGATACGGGCGATGAACTCATCTTT.

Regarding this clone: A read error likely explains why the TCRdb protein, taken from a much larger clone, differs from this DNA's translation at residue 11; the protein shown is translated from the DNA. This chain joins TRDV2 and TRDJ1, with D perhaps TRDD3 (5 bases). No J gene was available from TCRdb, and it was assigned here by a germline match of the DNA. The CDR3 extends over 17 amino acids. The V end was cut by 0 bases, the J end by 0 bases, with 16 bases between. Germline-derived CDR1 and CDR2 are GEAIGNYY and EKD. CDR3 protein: CACDTVSSPGNTDKLIF. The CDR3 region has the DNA TGTGCCTGTGACACCGTGTCCTCTCCGGGGAACACCGATAAACTCATCTTT.